These T cell receptor beta chains were read from a single sample in a study of blood T cell repertoires in COVID-19. Profiling relied on immunoSEQ multiplex PCR, and the TCRdb table lists in-frame clones only, not all of them. This table holds over 120,000 clones, 85% to 90% found once. The sample taken for sequencing was peripheral blood. These receptors were obtained from a man aged 50-59 years who had recovered from COVID-19. Each CDR3 is given with its conserved first and last residue. D genes are given only for firm matches. The size entry is marked missing in some rows and otherwise reads once, few, many or a size class.

j_call clone_size d_call v_call cdr3_nt cdr3_aa
TRBJ2-7 NA NA TRBV7-2 TGTGCCAGCAGCTACGGGGGTGTTGAGCAGTACTTC CASSYGGVEQYF
TRBJ2-1 NA TRBD2 TRBV7-2 TGTGCCAGCAGCCCGTTCGGGGGGAGCTCCTACAATGAGCAGTTCTTC CASSPFGGSSYNEQFF
TRBJ2-2 NA NA TRBV9 TGTGCCAGCAGCGTAAGCAGGGCGAATACCGGGGAGCTGTTTTTT CASSVSRANTGELFF
TRBJ2-2 NA TRBD2 TRBV13 TGTGCCAGCAGCTTAGAACTAGCGGGGGCCACGAACACCGGGGAGCTGTTTTTT CASSLELAGATNTGELFF
TRBJ2-1 few TRBD1 TRBV5-1 TGCGCCAGCAGCCAGGGGACAGGGTCTACCTCCTACAATGAGCAGTTCTTC CASSQGTGSTSYNEQFF
TRBJ1-1 NA NA TRBV18 TGTGCCAGCTCACCATTGAGGGAGGCGAACACTGAAGCTTTCTTT CASSPLREANTEAFF
TRBJ2-1 NA NA TRBV19 TGTGCCAGTAGTCCCCAAGGTTCCGCTATACGGGTTGAGCAGTTCTTC CASSPQGSAIRVEQFF
TRBJ1-2 NA NA TRBV12-3/TRBV12-4 TGTGCCAGCGCGGGGTTCAGAACTTATGGCTACACCTTC CASAGFRTYGYTF
TRBJ1-4 once NA TRBV5-6 TGTGCCAGCAGCTCGGAGACCGACAGTGCAACTAATGAAAAACTGTTTTTT CASSSETDSATNEKLFF
TRBJ2-2 once NA TRBV9 TGTGCCAGCAGCGACACCCTCTGGGTGGGGGGGCGCACCGGGGAGCTGTTTTTT CASSDTLWVGGRTGELFF
TRBJ1-5 NA NA TRBV9 TGTGCCAGCAGCGCCGGGGGGGGTCGGCAGCCCCAGCATTTT CASSAGGGRQPQHF
TRBJ2-5 NA NA TRBV27 TGTGCCAGCAGTTTCGGAACAGGGCTAGAGACCCAGTACTTC CASSFGTGLETQYF
TRBJ2-5 NA NA TRBV11-3 TGTGCCAGCAGCTCCGGGACAACAAAATGGGAGACCCAGTACTTC CASSSGTTKWETQYF
TRBJ1-5 few TRBD1 TRBV10-2 TGCGCCAGCAAACCGGGACAGGGCTTTTTTCAGCCCCAGCATTTT CASKPGQGFFQPQHF
TRBJ1-1 NA NA TRBV19 TGTGCCAGTAGTTCCGCGACAGGTAGAATGAACACTGAAGCTTTCTTT CASSSATGRMNTEAFF
TRBJ2-1 once NA TRBV10-3 TGTGCCATCAGTGAGTCCGACTCGTCCTACAATGAGCAGTTCTTC CAISESDSSYNEQFF
TRBJ1-5 few NA TRBV6-5 TGTGCCAGCAATAACATGGGCCCGAATCAGCCCCAGCATTTT CASNNMGPNQPQHF
TRBJ1-4 NA NA TRBV2 TGTGCCAGCAGTGAAACGCGTCAGGGAAGCGAAAAACTGTTTTTT CASSETRQGSEKLFF
TRBJ2-5 NA TRBD2 TRBV24-1 TGTGCCACCAGTGATGGCGGGGGGAAAGAGACCCAGTACTTC CATSDGGGKETQYF
TRBJ2-5 NA TRBD2 TRBV5-1 TGCGCCAGCAGTAGGTCCGGGACTAGCGGGGGCGGTCAAGAGACCCAGTACTTC CASSRSGTSGGGQETQYF
TRBJ2-7 NA NA TRBV7-2 TGTGCCAGCAGCTTAGCAGGACAGTCCTACGAGCAGTACTTC CASSLAGQSYEQYF
TRBJ1-2 NA TRBD1 TRBV23-1 TGCGCCAGCAGTCAATCGAGGGACAGTCCCAGCTCTAACTATGGCTACACCTTC CASSQSRDSPSSNYGYTF
TRBJ2-7 NA NA TRBV6-6 TGTGCCAGCAACTTAGACGGGACTCTCGAGCAGTACTTC CASNLDGTLEQYF
TRBJ2-2 NA NA TRBV5-1 TGCGCCAGCAGCTTGGCGTCCCTACGCACCGGGGAGCTGTTTTTT CASSLASLRTGELFF
TRBJ1-2 once TRBD1 TRBV7-2 TGTGCCAGCAGCCTAGGTCAGGCAGGGGGCAGTGGCTACACCTTC CASSLGQAGGSGYTF
TRBJ2-7 NA NA TRBV11-3 TGTGCCAGCAGCTTAACGGGTTCTACCGGGGGATACGACGAGCAGTACTTC CASSLTGSTGGYDEQYF
TRBJ1-2 NA TRBD1 TRBV5-4 TGTGCCAGCAGCCCCGGACAGGGAACTTCTCATGGCTACACCTTC CASSPGQGTSHGYTF
TRBJ2-7 few NA TRBV7-8 TGTGCCAGCAGCCACCCGGACTACCCCTACGAGCAGTACTTC CASSHPDYPYEQYF
TRBJ1-5 few NA TRBV30 TGTGCCTGGAGTGTAGGTCGGGGACAGCCCCAGCATTTT CAWSVGRGQPQHF
TRBJ2-7 NA NA TRBV6-5 TGTGCCAGCAGTTCGCCGGACAGCCAAACCTACGAGCAGTACTTC CASSSPDSQTYEQYF
TRBJ2-3 NA TRBD2 TRBV5-4 TGTGCCAGCAGCCCCGTTCCGGGACTAGCGGGCACAGATACGCAGTATTTT CASSPVPGLAGTDTQYF
TRBJ1-3 NA TRBD1 TRBV9 TGTGCCAGCAGCGTTGGGACAGGGGCTGGAAACACCATATATTTT CASSVGTGAGNTIYF
TRBJ2-3 NA NA TRBV7-9 TGTGCCAGCAGCTTAGACAGGGGAGGAGGAGATACGCAATATTTT CASSLDRGGGDTQYF
TRBJ2-2 NA TRBD1 TRBV6-2/TRBV6-3 TGTGCCAGCAGTTATAAGAATCGGCGGACAGGGACGGACACCGGGGAGCTGTTTTTT CASSYKNRRTGTDTGELFF
TRBJ1-1 NA NA TRBV7-9 TGTGCCAGCAGCTTATCAGAAATGACTGAAGCTTTCTTT CASSLSEMTEAFF
TRBJ2-2 few NA TRBV4-3 TGCGCCAGCAGCCAAGATCTAAGGGGCGAAGGTACCGGGGAGCTGTTTTTT CASSQDLRGEGTGELFF
TRBJ2-1 NA NA TRBV7-2 TGTGCCAGCAGCCCCCACCTAGGATCGGCCGATGAGCAGTTCTTC CASSPHLGSADEQFF
TRBJ2-5 once TRBD2 TRBV7-6 TGTGCCAGCAGCAGGACTGGGACTAGCGGGGGGGTAGTGGAGACCCAGTACTTC CASSRTGTSGGVVETQYF
TRBJ2-7 NA NA TRBV25-1 TGTGCCAGCAGTGAATTCCAGACCTACGAGCAGTACTTC CASSEFQTYEQYF
TRBJ1-6 NA NA TRBV18 TGTGCCAGCTCACCAGGGACTAAATCACCCCTCCACTTT CASSPGTKSPLHF
TRBJ2-5 NA NA TRBV7-9 TGTGCCAGCAACTACATTCCAGGGATTGAGACCCAGTACTTC CASNYIPGIETQYF
TRBJ2-2 NA NA TRBV6-5 TGTGCCAGCAGTTACTCCGGAGGCGGGGAGCTGTTTTTT CASSYSGGGELFF
TRBJ2-1 NA TRBD1 TRBV11-3 TGTGCCAGCAGCCCGGGGGACAGGGCAAATGAGCAGTTCTTC CASSPGDRANEQFF
TRBJ2-2 NA NA TRBV5-1 TGCGCCAGCAGCTTGGACACGAACACCGGGGAGCTGTTTTTT CASSLDTNTGELFF
TRBJ1-1 NA TRBD1 TRBV2 TGTGCCAGCACCTCCGGGACAGAAAGACGAACACTGAAGCTTCCTTCCGCTTTCTTT CASTSGTERRTLKLPSAFF
TRBJ2-6 NA NA TRBV3-1/TRBV3-2 TGTGCCAGCAGCCAAGATCTGTCTGGGGCCAACGTCCTGACTTTC CASSQDLSGANVLTF
TRBJ1-2 NA TRBD1 TRBV27 TGTGCCAGCAGTCGCGCTCACGGGACAGCCTCTAACTATGGCTACACCTTC CASSRAHGTASNYGYTF
TRBJ2-7 few TRBD2 TRBV19 TGTGCCAGTAGTATAGGACTAGCTCGGGAGCAGTACTTC CASSIGLAREQYF
TRBJ1-2 NA TRBD1 TRBV27 TGTGCCAGCAGTTTTACCCCAGTCCGGACAGGACCGTATGGCTACACCTTC CASSFTPVRTGPYGYTF
TRBJ1-2 NA TRBD1 TRBV5-6 TGTGCCAGCAGCATTAACCCGGGACAGGGGGCTCGTGGCTACACCTTC CASSINPGQGARGYTF
TRBJ1-1 few NA TRBV12-3/TRBV12-4 TGTGCCAGCAGTTTTCACAGGGACACTGAAGCTTTCTTT CASSFHRDTEAFF